These 25 T cell receptor beta chains share one sample of origin, sequenced in a study of blood T cell repertoires in COVID-19. Clones were read by immunoSEQ multiplex PCR, and TCRdb kept only the in-frame ones, dropping some. In the table there are about 180,000 clones, 70% to 90% of which are singletons. The sequencing input was peripheral blood. The receptors were sampled from a man aged 55 to 70 with acute or convalescent COVID-19.

This clone turned up a few times. This rearrangement joins TRBV19 to TRBJ2-1; D gene ambiguous. V shed 1 base and J shed 7 bases, with 17 bases lying between them. Germline assignment: CDR1 LNHDA and CDR2 SQIVND (reference sequence). The length of the CDR3 is 16 residues. The CDR3 sequence: CASSIVAGYGTNEQFF. The CDR3, as DNA: TGTGCCAGTAGTATAGTTGCCGGGTACGGTACAAATGAGCAGTTCTTC.

This clone was counted between two and nine times. CDR3 coding DNA: TGTGCCAGCAGTTTACCCATAGGGGGCTCTCAGCCCCAGCATTTT. The encoded protein is CASSLPIGGSQPQHF. V gene TRBV28 combines with J gene TRBJ1-5, with 7 bases fitting TRBD1. Germline V gives CDR1 MDHEN, CDR2 SYDVKM. J lost 6 bases, V lost 2 bases, and 7 bases had no gene match. The length of the CDR3 is 15 residues.

The gene calls are TRBV3-1 (or the pseudogene TRBV3-2) and TRBJ2-7; 10 bases agree with TRBD1. Germline CDR1 is LGHDT and CDR2 is YNNKEL (reference sequence). The V segment lost 4 bases and the J segment 3 bases; nucleotides outside the gene matches: 9. The CDR3 runs to 16 residues. The CDR3 loop is CASSRQRTGGGYEQYF. The CDR3 nucleotides are TGTGCCAGCAGCCGACAACGGACAGGGGGGGGCTACGAGCAGTACTTC.

The V call is TRBV5-6, the J call TRBJ2-5; D is undetermined. CDR3 size: 11 residues. Germline CDR1 SGHDT, CDR2 YYEEEE. The V end was cut by 4 bases, the J end by 7 bases, with 8 bases between. In nucleotides, the CDR3 is TGTGCCAGCAGCGAACGGAGGACCCAGTACTTC. This codes for CASSERRTQYF.

The gene calls are TRBV15 and TRBJ2-3; 9 bases line up with TRBD2. The V gene end was trimmed by 3 bases and the J gene end by 4 bases; junction bases not matched to a gene: 5. The CDR3 has 15 amino acids. The germline V gene encodes CDR1 LNHNV and CDR2 YYDKDF (reference sequence). CDR3: CATSSSGRASDTQYF. The CDR3 region has the DNA TGTGCCACCAGCAGTAGCGGGAGAGCATCAGATACGCAGTATTTT. The variable domain in full, with the rest retrieved from reference TRBV15 and TRBJ2-3, is DAMVIQNPRYQVTQFGKPVTLSCSQTLNHNVMYWYQQKSSQAPKLLFHYYDKDFNNEADTPDNFQSRRPNTSFCFLDIRSPGLGDTAMYLCATSSSGRASDTQYFGPGTRLTVL.

J is TRBJ1-3 and V is TRBV30, with a possible D match to TRBD1 (5 bases). CDR3 length: 14 amino acids. Germline assignment: CDR1 GTSNPN and CDR2 SVGIG (reference sequence). Trimming took 0 bases from V and 4 from J, leaving 10 bases between them. Here the CDR3 reads CAWSVRRAGNTIYF. In nucleotides, the CDR3 is TGTGCCTGGAGTGTACGCAGGGCGGGAAACACCATATATTTT.

The chain combines TRBV28 with TRBJ2-2, with D perhaps matching TRBD2 (5 bases). V was cut by 1 base and J by 4 bases, with 28 bases left in between. Germline loops: CDR1 MDHEN, CDR2 SYDVKM. This CDR3 has 21 amino acids. In nucleotides, the CDR3 is TGTGCCAGCAGTTTATTGTCCATCTCGGTCCACCGGGTGGGGAGCACCGGGGAGCTGTTTTTT. This codes for CASSLLSISVHRVGSTGELFF.

The chain employs TRBV5-1 and TRBJ1-6; D unclear. This CDR3 has 15 amino acids. V was shortened by 3 bases and J by 4 bases, with 11 bases between the two germline ends. Germline V gene lookup returns CDR1 SGHRS and CDR2 YFSETQ. The CDR3 here is CASSWRGNYNSPLHF. The DNA of the CDR3 is TGCGCCAGCAGCTGGCGGGGAAATTATAATTCACCCCTCCACTTT.

The chain carries TRBV18 and TRBJ2-7; D is possibly TRBD1 (7 bases). Germline V gives CDR1 KGHSH, CDR2 LQKENI. The CDR3 sequence is 14 residues long. V lost 3 bases to trimming and J lost 1 base, with 10 bases between them. DNA of the CDR3: TGTGCCAGCTCACCTTCAGGGGGGTCCTACGAGCAGTACTTC. Its protein is CASSPSGGSYEQYF.

This clone occurred a few times. The genes are TRBV5-4 and TRBJ2-1, with 8 bases lining up with TRBD1. The CDR3 spans 15 residues. With 1 base clipped from V and 10 bases from J, the junction kept 10 bases outside the gene matches. Looked up from germline, CDR1 is SGHNT and CDR2 is YYREEE (reference sequence). CDR3 amino acids: CASSLLGTGRIEQFF. CDR3 DNA sequence: TGTGCCAGCAGCTTGCTAGGGACAGGCCGTATCGAGCAGTTCTTC.

V and J are TRBV19 and TRBJ2-5; D might be TRBD2 (6 bases). Trimming took off 2 bases at V and 2 bases at J, with 6 bases between the two ends. The V gene's germline CDR1 is LNHDA and CDR2 SQIVND (reference sequence). The length of the CDR3 is 13 residues. The CDR3 region is CASSILAQETQYF. CDR3 coding DNA: TGTGCCAGTAGTATACTAGCGCAAGAGACCCAGTACTTC.

The J gene is TRBJ1-1, the V gene TRBV19; 8 nucleotides agree with TRBD1. J was trimmed by 6 bases and V by 7 bases; bases with no gene match: 13. Germline assignment: CDR1 LNHDA and CDR2 SQIVND (reference sequence). The CDR3 runs to 15 residues. CDR3 sequence (DNA): TGTGCCAGTACTGGGGCAGGGGGCATCAGCGCTGAAGCTTTCTTT. It specifies CASTGAGGISAEAFF.

The chain carries TRBV7-2 and TRBJ2-1; 11 bases match TRBD2. Germline-derived CDR1 and CDR2 are SGHTA and FQGNSA. V gave up 2 bases and J gave up 0 bases; unmatched junction bases: 9. This CDR3 contains 19 residues. The CDR3 region has the DNA TGTGCCAGCAGCTTAAGGGGGACTAGCGGAAGCGGCTCCTACAATGAGCAGTTCTTC. It is translated as CASSLRGTSGSGSYNEQFF.

The chain is built from TRBV5-1 and TRBJ2-3; no definite D call. V dropped 0 bases and J dropped 0 bases, with 11 bases sitting between them. Germline CDR1 is SGHRS and CDR2 is YFSETQ. This CDR3 is 16 amino acids long. DNA for the CDR3: TGCGCCAGCAGCTTGGAGACAAGACCTAGCACAGATACGCAGTATTTT. Protein product: CASSLETRPSTDTQYF.

The chain has TRBV27 and TRBJ1-3; 8 nucleotides align to TRBD1. Germline CDR1 and CDR2: MNHEY and SMNVEV (reference sequence). V lost 5 bases and J lost 2; bases outside the gene matches: 8. This CDR3 has 16 amino acids. The CDR3 is CASSISGTGPGNTIYF. The CDR3 DNA reads TGTGCCAGCAGTATCTCCGGGACAGGTCCTGGAAACACCATATATTTT.

The rearrangement joins TRBV3-1 (or the pseudogene TRBV3-2) to TRBJ1-1; D might be TRBD1 (5 bases). Germline V gives CDR1 LGHDT, CDR2 YNNKEL (reference sequence). CDR3 length: 12 residues. Trimming removed 2 bases at V and 5 bases at J, with 6 bases between. CDR3 nucleotides: TGTGCCAGCAGCCAACAGGGAACTGAAGCTTTCTTT. This encodes CASSQQGTEAFF.

This rearrangement joins TRBV7-9 to TRBJ2-5; D remains unclear. The ends were cut back, 2 bases at V and 3 bases at J, with 7 bases in the middle. The CDR3 spans 13 residues. CDR1 SEHNR and CDR2 FQNEAQ come from the germline V gene (reference sequence). The CDR3 DNA reads as TGTGCCAGCAGCTTAAACATGAAAGAGACCCAGTACTTC. It yields the protein CASSLNMKETQYF. The full variable domain, completed using reference TRBV7-9 and TRBJ2-5, is DTGVSQNPRHKITKRGQNVTFRCDPISEHNRLYWYRQTLGQGPEFLTYFQNEAQLEKSRLLSDRFSAERPKGSFSTLEIQRTEQGDSAMYLCASSLNMKETQYFGPGTRLLVL.

This clone is classed as medium-sized. The J gene is TRBJ2-1, the V gene TRBV4-3, with TRBD2 matching over 7 bases. V lost 0 bases to trimming and J lost 3 bases; unmatched junction nucleotides: 5. This CDR3 has 16 amino acids. CDR1 and CDR2 from the germline V gene are LGHNA and YSLEER. The CDR3 loop reads CASSQDLGGSYNEQFF. The CDR3 DNA reads as TGCGCCAGCAGCCAAGATCTAGGCGGGAGCTACAATGAGCAGTTCTTC.

J is TRBJ1-2 and V is TRBV2; 8 nucleotides align to TRBD1. This CDR3 has 13 residues. Per germline, CDR1 SNHLY and CDR2 FYNNEI. Trimming took 0 bases from V and 8 from J; bases not matched to a gene: 2. The CDR3 coding sequence is TGTGCCAGCAGTGAAGCTGACAGGGGCGGCTACACCTTC. This gives the protein CASSEADRGGYTF.

This clone showed up just a few times. This sequence joins TRBV3-1 (or the pseudogene TRBV3-2) and TRBJ2-7, with 8 bases identical to TRBD2. Germline V gives CDR1 LGHDT, CDR2 YNNKEL (reference sequence). The V segment lost 4 bases and the J segment 2 bases; nucleotides outside the gene matches: 7. There are 15 residues in the CDR3. CDR3 in amino acids: CASSRPLAGPYEQYF. CDR3 coding DNA: TGTGCCAGCAGCCGCCCCCTAGCGGGTCCCTACGAGCAGTACTTC.

V usage is TRBV4-3 and J usage is TRBJ2-7; TRBD2 might be the D (6 bases). V was clipped by 0 bases and J by 0 bases, with 12 bases between them. This CDR3 region has 16 residues. Germline V lookup: CDR1 LGHNA, CDR2 YSLEER. CDR3 coding DNA: TGCGCCAGCAGCCAAGATCGGAGGGACCTCTCCTACGAGCAGTACTTC. Translating gives CASSQDRRDLSYEQYF.

This chain connects TRBV10-3 to TRBJ2-1; 7 positions match TRBD2. This CDR3 spans 14 amino acids. Germline loops: CDR1 ENHRY, CDR2 SYGVKD. V lost 10 bases to trimming and J lost 6 bases; unmatched junction nucleotides: 12. CDR3 nucleotide sequence: TGTGCCACCGAATCCGGGACTACGTTCAATGAGCAGTTCTTC. It encodes CATESGTTFNEQFF.

The chain recombines TRBV14 with TRBJ2-2, with TRBD2 matching over 13 bases. CDR3 length equals 16 residues. The trim removed 1 base at V and 7 bases at J, leaving 3 bases unmatched. Germline CDR1 reads SGHDN; CDR2 reads FVKESK. The CDR3 sequence is CASSQGLAGGGGELFF. As DNA, the CDR3 is TGTGCCAGCAGCCAAGGACTAGCGGGAGGCGGCGGGGAGCTGTTTTTT. Full variable domain (remainder filled in from reference TRBV14 and TRBJ2-2): EAGVTQFPSHSVIEKGQTVTLRCDPISGHDNLYWYRRVMGKEIKFLLHFVKESKQDESGMPNNRFLAERTGGTYSTLKVQPAELEDSGVYFCASSQGLAGGGGELFFGEGSRLTVL.

The V gene is TRBV28, the J gene TRBJ1-5; the D gene is possibly TRBD1 (5 bases). The CDR3 runs 12 residues. Between the trimmed V and J ends, which lost 5 bases and 7 bases, there was a span of 9 bases. Per the germline V gene, CDR1 is MDHEN and CDR2 is SYDVKM. For the CDR3, the DNA is TGTGCCAGCAGTGGGGGAGGACAGCCCCAGCATTTT. It codes for CASSGGGQPQHF.

The chain recombines TRBV19 with TRBJ2-5; possibly TRBD2 for D (6 bases). This CDR3 has 13 residues. V lost 7 bases to trimming and J lost 4 bases, with 13 bases between them. The germline gives CDR1 LNHDA, CDR2 SQIVND (reference sequence). In DNA, the CDR3 is TGTGCCAGTAATGCGGGGATGGGAGAGACCCAGTACTTC. Amino acids: CASNAGMGETQYF.